This T cell receptor (beta chain) came from a study of Graves' ophthalmopathy and Graves' hyperthyroidism. Study conclusions and caveats: Distinction of ophthalmopathy from stable hyperthyroidism by a 13-signature model reached almost 90% sensitivity and 81.08% specificity. Detection in blood was also observed for most expanded thyroid clonotypes above 0.001 frequency.

As concerns this clonotype: The antigen remains unidentified.

TCR beta CDR3 amplification used RNA transcripts. First-round RT-PCR used HTBI primers; second-round multiplex PCR followed. One entry per CDR3 protein results from TCRdb running MiXCR on the multiplex PCR reads. This sample has a few hundred thousand distinct CDR3 sequences, with under 45% found just once. Hyperthyroidism cases were recent diagnoses of under 2 months' duration in people aged 18 to 65. The CDR3 totals 11 residues. V lost 4 bases to trimming and J lost 8 bases, with 9 bases between them. Germline V lookup: CDR1 SQVTM, CDR2 ANQGSEA. This chain joins TRBV29-1 and TRBJ1-3; D unresolved. This sequence originates from an adult man with Graves' hyperthyroidism. The sample comprised peripheral blood or thyroid tissue (not recorded which). The CDR3 loop is CSVGTGDTIYF. The CDR3 DNA follows: TGCAGCGTTGGGACGGGAGACACCATATATTTT.